Given below is one T cell receptor (beta chain) in context. The antigen is unknown. V shed 1 base and J shed 0 bases, with 7 bases lying between them. The CDR3 is made up of 16 amino acids. Germline assignment: CDR1 MNHNS and CDR2 SASEGT. This sample was included in a study of CD8 T cells in ankylosing spondylitis. Overall study findings and caveats: Disease-linked clones were found to be CD8+ and relatively rare in peripheral blood. Past research had described some motif variants in reactive arthritis synovial fluid and blood. Typical of ankylosing spondylitis blood, it appeared, was a TCR beta motif of about eight highly homologous variants.

Libraries for TCR beta were made by quantitative 5'-RACE with molecular barcodes. Via MiXCR, TCRdb re-called the 5' RACE reads, giving one row per CDR3 protein. This sample yields around 180,000 distinct CDR3 sequences, of which 10% to 15% are seen a single time; about 11% belongs to the top ten. The sample taken for sequencing was blood, either unsorted or a sorted T cell fraction (not recorded which). The receptor was derived from a female donor with ankylosing spondylitis or in good health (not recorded which). V gene TRBV6-1 combines with J gene TRBJ2-6; D is undetermined. CDR3 nucleotides: TGTGCCAGCAGTGAAGTAACGGGCTCTGGGGCCAACGTCCTGACTTTC. Its translation is CASSEVTGSGANVLTF.